These 3 T cell receptor beta chains were all obtained from the same sample, sequenced in a study of blood T cell repertoires in COVID-19. Only in-frame clones appear in the TCRdb table, and some are missing; sequencing was by immunoSEQ multiplex PCR. This sample carries 150,000 or so clones, 80% of them seen once, and the ten largest clones take around 3.7%. The source material was PBMCs or T cells enriched from blood (not recorded which). All receptors derive from a woman in her fifties or sixties who had recovered from COVID-19.

The J gene is TRBJ1-4, the V gene TRBV7-2; D is possibly TRBD1 (5 bases). Germline V lookup: CDR1 SGHTA, CDR2 FQGNSA. V lost 5 bases and J lost 4, with 14 bases in between. The CDR3 is made up of 15 amino acids. This CDR3 reads CASSTGYGGNEKLFF. CDR3 nucleotides: TGTGCCAGCAGCACGGGATACGGGGGTAATGAAAAACTGTTTTTT.

The chain links TRBV11-2 to TRBJ1-1; D is perhaps TRBD1 (6 bases). Trimming removed 4 bases at V and 7 bases at J, with 13 bases between. Germline assignment: CDR1 SGHAT and CDR2 FQNNGV. The CDR3 sequence is 13 residues long. CDR3 sequence reads: CASSSRGHLEAFF. CDR3 bases: TGTGCCAGCAGCTCTAGGGGACACCTTGAAGCTTTCTTT.

V and J are TRBV29-1 and TRBJ1-4; D is possibly TRBD1 (5 bases). CDR1 SQVTM and CDR2 ANQGSEA come from the germline V gene. V was clipped by 6 bases and J by 8 bases, with 22 bases between them. The CDR3 consists of 15 residues. CDR3: CSVRTGPPSPEKLFF. CDR3 in DNA: TGCAGCGTGCGTACAGGACCTCCCTCCCCCGAAAAACTGTTTTTT.